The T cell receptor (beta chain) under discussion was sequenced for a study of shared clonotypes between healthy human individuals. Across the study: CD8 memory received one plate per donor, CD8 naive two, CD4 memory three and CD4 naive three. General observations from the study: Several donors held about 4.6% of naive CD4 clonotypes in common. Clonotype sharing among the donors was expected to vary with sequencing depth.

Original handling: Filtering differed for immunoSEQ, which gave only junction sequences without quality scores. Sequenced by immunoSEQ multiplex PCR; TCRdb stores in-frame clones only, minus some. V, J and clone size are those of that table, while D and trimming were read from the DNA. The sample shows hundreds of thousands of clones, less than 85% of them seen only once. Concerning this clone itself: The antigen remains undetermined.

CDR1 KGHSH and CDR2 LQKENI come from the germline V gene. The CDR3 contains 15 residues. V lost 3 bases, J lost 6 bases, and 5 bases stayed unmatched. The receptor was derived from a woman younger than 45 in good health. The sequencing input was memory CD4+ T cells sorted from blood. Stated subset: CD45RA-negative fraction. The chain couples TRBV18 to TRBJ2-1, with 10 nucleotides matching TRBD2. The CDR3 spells CASSPPGTSVNEQFF. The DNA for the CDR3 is TGTGCCAGCTCACCCCCCGGGACTAGCGTCAATGAGCAGTTCTTC. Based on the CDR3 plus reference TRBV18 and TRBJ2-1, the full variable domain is NAGVMQNPRHLVRRRGQEARLRCSPMKGHSHVYWYRQLPEEGLKFMVYLQKENIIDESGMPKERFSAEFPKEGPSILRIQQVVRGDSAAYFCASSPPGTSVNEQFFGPGTRLTVL.